This entry concerns a single TCR beta chain. Its antigen is as yet unknown. The data were obtained in a study of T cell repertoires in cytomegalovirus infection. Findings and caveats of the study: Cumulative frequency (of public TCR beta family members) identified carriers of CMV plus the relevant HLA.

TCRdb redid the calling of the reads with MiXCR, one entry per CDR3 protein. Here the sample spans around 800,000 distinct CDR3 sequences, 32% being singletons. The germline V gene encodes CDR1 SGDLS and CDR2 YYNGEE. This CDR3 comprises 17 residues. V lost 1 base to trimming and J lost 5 bases; unmatched junction nucleotides: 12. This TCR came from a human donor in good health (CMV status not recorded). Some clones in this sample may be carry-over from other donors' samples. This chain joins TRBV9 and TRBJ1-2; TRBD1 aligns across 9 bases. This material consisted of cultured CD8+ T cells from PBMCs, taken from culture after CMV antigen stimulation. The CDR3 DNA reads as TGTGCCAGCAGCGTAAATAATCCGGGACAGGGAACTTATGGCTACACCTTC. Its translation is CASSVNNPGQGTYGYTF.